This T cell receptor (beta chain) derives from a study of blood T cell repertoires in COVID-19. TCRdb's copy holds only in-frame clones and misses some; the assay was immunoSEQ multiplex PCR. This sample has 35,000 to 40,000 clones, with 70% to 90% found just once. The sample comprised peripheral blood. This TCR was recovered from a human donor in a cohort sampled during active COVID-19.

In DNA form, the CDR3 reads TGTGCCAGCAGCCAAGATTTAGTAACGAACAATGAGCAGTTCTTC. Translation: CASSQDLVTNNEQFF. The chain joins TRBV3-1 (or the pseudogene TRBV3-2) to TRBJ2-1, with D unclear. Germline V gene sequence: CDR1 LGHDT, CDR2 YNNKEL (reference sequence). There are 15 residues in the CDR3. Trimming removed 0 bases from V and 5 bases from J, with 11 bases in between.